Following are 11 T cell receptor beta chains from one sample sequenced in a study of T cell responses to AZD1222 COVID-19 vaccine. Some clones are missing from TCRdb's copy, which holds only in-frame ones; the method was immunoSEQ multiplex PCR. This sample has about 130,000 clones, with 75% to 90% found just once. The material was peripheral blood, obtained on day 0 of AZD1222 vaccination. Receptor source: an adult in good health.

The genes are TRBV6-5 and TRBJ2-3; D is perhaps TRBD2 (7 bases). Per the germline V gene, CDR1 is MNHEY and CDR2 is SVGAGI. The CDR3 length is 15 residues. V was shortened by 0 bases and J by 4 bases, with 11 bases between the two germline ends. Here the CDR3 DNA reads TGTGCCAGCAGTTACTCGATAGGGGGGGCAGATACGCAGTATTTT. Amino acid sequence: CASSYSIGGADTQYF.

This clone was picked up one time. V and J are TRBV9 and TRBJ2-2; TRBD1 aligns across 9 bases. The CDR3 extends over 17 amino acids. V lost 0 bases to trimming and J lost 6 bases; unmatched junction nucleotides: 9. The germline V gene encodes CDR1 SGDLS and CDR2 YYNGEE. The CDR3 region has the DNA TGTGCCAGCAGCGTAGCTTCCCCGGACAGGGGTCCCGGGGAGCTGTTTTTT. This translates into CASSVASPDRGPGELFF.

The chain recombines TRBV4-1 with TRBJ2-3; the D gene could be TRBD1 or TRBD2 (6 bases each). The CDR3 length is 17 residues. In germline, CDR1 is MGHRA, CDR2 YSYEKL. Trimming removed 4 bases from V and 1 base from J, with 18 bases in between. The CDR3 sequence is CASSLMRRGVGTDTQYF. CDR3 DNA: TGCGCCAGCAGCCTTATGAGGAGGGGGGTTGGCACAGATACGCAGTATTTT.

The J gene is TRBJ1-2, the V gene TRBV7-9, with 10 bases that match TRBD1. The germline V gene has CDR1 SEHNR and CDR2 FQNEAQ (reference sequence). V lost 3 bases to trimming and J lost 5 bases; unmatched junction nucleotides: 9. The CDR3 is 16 residues long. The CDR3, as DNA: TGTGCCAGCAGCTTTGTCCTCGGGACAGGGGCGTATGGCTACACCTTC. This sequence encodes CASSFVLGTGAYGYTF.

The CDR3 nucleotides are TGTGCCAGCAGCGTATCAGGGGCCCCTTCACCCCTCCACTTT. Amino acid sequence: CASSVSGAPSPLHF. The chain joins TRBV9 to TRBJ1-6, with a weak D call TRBD1 (6 bases). The CDR3 runs 14 residues. CDR1 is SGDLS and CDR2 is YYNGEE in the germline V gene. V was shortened by 1 base and J by 9 bases, with 11 bases between the two germline ends.

The chain combines TRBV7-2 with TRBJ2-1, with 7 bases identical to TRBD1. V trimming: 3 bases; J trimming: 1 base; junction bases outside the gene matches: 3. The CDR3 totals 15 residues. The germline V gene encodes CDR1 SGHTA and CDR2 FQGNSA. CDR3 nucleotides: TGTGCCAGCAGCTTTGGACAGGCTTCCTACAATGAGCAGTTCTTC. Protein: CASSFGQASYNEQFF. The full variable domain, with the rest looked up from reference TRBV7-2 and TRBJ2-1, is GAGVSQSPSNKVTEKGKDVELRCDPISGHTALYWYRQSLGQGLEFLIYFQGNSAPDKSGLPSDRFSAERTGGSVSTLTIQRTQQEDSAVYLCASSFGQASYNEQFFGPGTRLTVL.

This chain links TRBV6-1 with TRBJ1-2; D unclear. CDR1 MNHNS and CDR2 SASEGT come from the germline V gene. This CDR3 has 12 residues. Trimming took 3 bases from V and 4 from J, leaving 6 bases between them. The chain's CDR3 is CASSDQFYGYTF. CDR3 in DNA: TGTGCCAGCAGTGATCAATTCTATGGCTACACCTTC.

The J gene is TRBJ2-5, the V gene TRBV11-2; D is uncertain. V was clipped by 0 bases and J by 1 base, with 6 bases between them. The germline CDR1 and CDR2 sequences are SGHAT and FQNNGV. The CDR3 has 14 amino acids. The CDR3 here is CASSLEAVQETQYF. Here the CDR3 DNA reads TGTGCCAGCAGCTTAGAAGCAGTCCAAGAGACCCAGTACTTC.

The chain employs TRBV3-1 (or the pseudogene TRBV3-2) and TRBJ1-4, with D hard to call. V lost 0 bases to trimming and J lost 0 bases, with 11 bases between them. The CDR3 runs 17 residues. Germline V lookup: CDR1 LGHDT, CDR2 YNNKEL (reference sequence). CDR3 DNA: TGTGCCAGCAGCCAAGAGGGCGGCGTCACAACTAATGAAAAACTGTTTTTT. This encodes CASSQEGGVTTNEKLFF.

This clone is a singleton in its sample. The V and J genes are TRBV19 and TRBJ1-1, with TRBD1 as a possible D gene (5 bases). CDR1 and CDR2 from the germline V gene are LNHDA and SQIVND (reference sequence). V gave up 1 base and J gave up 4 bases, with 16 bases separating them. The CDR3 extends over 16 amino acids. As DNA, the CDR3 is TGTGCCAGTAGTATAGGTCCCGGGACGGGGGTCACTGAAGCTTTCTTT. This translates into CASSIGPGTGVTEAFF.

The chain joins TRBV5-5 to TRBJ1-4; D call uncertain. V was cut by 3 bases and J by 0 bases, with 12 bases left in between. CDR1 is SGHKS, CDR2 YYEKEE, per germline (reference sequence). This CDR3 has 16 residues. CDR3 protein: CASSSQTAATNEKLFF. The DNA for the CDR3 is TGTGCCAGCAGCTCCCAGACGGCTGCAACTAATGAAAAACTGTTTTTT.